The 11 T cell receptor beta chains below were found in one sample sequenced in a study of shared clonotypes between healthy human individuals. The table came from immunoSEQ multiplex PCR; TCRdb's copy has only in-frame clones and leaves some out. The sample has around 350,000 clones, about 73% seen once. Sequencing input: memory CD4+ T cells sorted from blood. Subset denoted: CD45RA-negative fraction. Receptors originate from a man aged 25-40 years in good health.

The chain combines TRBV28 with TRBJ2-1; D is uncertain. Germline CDR1 reads MDHEN; CDR2 reads SYDVKM. The CDR3 covers 13 residues. With 3 bases removed from V and 8 bases from J, the gap between germline ends came to 11 bases. CDR3 nucleotide sequence: TGTGCCAGCAGTTTGGGTCAGGACCATGAGCAGTTCTTC. Translation: CASSLGQDHEQFF.

The chain links TRBV19 to TRBJ1-1; no clear D. This CDR3 comprises 13 residues. V dropped 5 bases and J dropped 4 bases, with 11 bases sitting between them. The germline CDR1 and CDR2 sequences are LNHDA and SQIVND (reference sequence). In DNA, the CDR3 is TGTGCCAGTAGTTTCGGGTGGGTCACTGAAGCTTTCTTT. As protein: CASSFGWVTEAFF.

The genes are TRBV6-6 and TRBJ2-5, with D unresolved. The length of the CDR3 is 13 residues. Trimming stripped 2 bases from V and 4 bases from J, with 8 bases between. Germline values: CDR1 MNHNY, CDR2 SVGAGI (reference sequence). CDR3: CASSYKRRETQYF. DNA for the CDR3: TGTGCCAGCAGTTACAAGAGGCGAGAGACCCAGTACTTC.

The chain is built from TRBV5-8 and TRBJ2-7; tentatively, D is TRBD2 (5 bases). The CDR3 runs 14 residues. Trimming took off 4 bases at V and 3 bases at J, with 14 bases between the two ends. In germline, CDR1 is SGHTS, CDR2 YDEGEE. CDR3 loop: CASSTSGVYYEQYF. The CDR3 coding sequence is TGTGCCAGCAGCACCTCCGGGGTCTACTACGAGCAGTACTTC.

This clone was picked up one time. The chain carries TRBV10-1 and TRBJ2-3, with no clear D. Germline values: CDR1 WNHNN, CDR2 SYGVQD (reference sequence). CDR3 length equals 13 residues. With 2 bases removed from V and 0 bases from J, the gap between germline ends came to 3 bases. CDR3 bases: TGCGCCAGCAGTGAGGACAGCACAGATACGCAGTATTTT. It yields the protein CASSEDSTDTQYF.

Here the CDR3 DNA reads TGTGCCAGCAGCGTAAGAGCGGGAGCCTACAATGAGCAGTTCTTC. It yields the protein CASSVRAGAYNEQFF. The J gene is TRBJ2-1, the V gene TRBV9, with 8 bases matching TRBD2. The CDR3 covers 15 residues. Germline V lookup: CDR1 SGDLS, CDR2 YYNGEE. The J segment lost 2 bases and the V segment lost 1 base, leaving 2 bases of the junction unmatched.

The rearrangement joins TRBV5-1 to TRBJ2-5, with a weak D call TRBD1 (6 bases). V dropped 4 bases and J dropped 3 bases, with 13 bases sitting between them. The length of the CDR3 is 14 residues. In germline, CDR1 is SGHRS, CDR2 YFSETQ. This chain's CDR3 is CASSQGSWEETQYF. The CDR3 coding sequence is TGCGCCAGCAGCCAGGGGTCCTGGGAAGAGACCCAGTACTTC.

A few counts support this clone. The rearrangement uses TRBV28 and TRBJ2-7; 7 nucleotides match TRBD2. J was trimmed by 6 bases and V by 4 bases; bases with no gene match: 15. Germline CDR1 is MDHEN and CDR2 is SYDVKM. The CDR3 length is 16 residues. The CDR3 is CASSSPQMGRGAEQYF. In nucleotides, the CDR3 is TGTGCCAGCAGTTCACCCCAAATGGGGAGGGGTGCCGAGCAGTACTTC.

Only a few counts were recorded for this clone. This chain joins TRBV6-6 and TRBJ2-7; 11 nucleotides match TRBD1. This CDR3 is 15 amino acids long. Per the germline V gene, CDR1 is MNHNY and CDR2 is SVGAGI (reference sequence). Trimming at V came to 6 bases and at J to 3 bases, leaving 7 bases not matched to a gene. CDR3 DNA: TGTGCCAGCAGATGGACCGGGACAGGGGGCTACGAGCAGTACTTC. This codes for CASRWTGTGGYEQYF.

The chain joins TRBV5-5 to TRBJ1-4, with D possibly being TRBD1 (5 bases). The ends were cut back, 2 bases at V and 0 bases at J, with 14 bases in the middle. The CDR3 has 17 amino acids. Per germline, CDR1 SGHKS and CDR2 YYEKEE (reference sequence). CDR3 bases: TGTGCCAGCAGCTTTTCCAGGGAATGGACAACTAATGAAAAACTGTTTTTT. It codes for CASSFSREWTTNEKLFF.

The chain joins TRBV7-2 to TRBJ2-7; tentatively, D is TRBD1 or TRBD2 (5 bases each). V lost 5 bases and J 0 bases, leaving 17 bases between the germline ends. Per the germline V gene, CDR1 is SGHTA and CDR2 is FQGNSA. CDR3 size: 16 residues. CDR3 protein: CASSPQAGALSYEQYF. DNA for the CDR3: TGTGCCAGCAGCCCACAAGCCGGGGCCCTCTCCTACGAGCAGTACTTC.